The clone carrying this T cell receptor (beta chain) has a handful of counts. Trimming pared 4 bases from V and 0 bases from J, leaving 13 bases between. Germline V CDR1 and CDR2: MGHRA, YSYEKL. CDR3 length: 17 amino acids. The data were taken from a study of response to subunit inactivated influenza vaccine. One entry per CDR3 protein, called by TCRdb with MiXCR from the RT-PCR reads. The sample includes 500,000 to 650,000 distinct CDR3 sequences, approximately 7.1% of them seen just once. This TCR was sampled from a man between 50 and 75 years old who received an inactivated influenza vaccine. Sequencing used PBMCs from blood, obtained approximately 25 months after vaccination. This chain connects TRBV4-1 to TRBJ2-6; D ambiguous. As DNA, the CDR3 is TGCGCCAGCAGCCTTCCAATTACGAGCTCTGGGGCCAACGTCCTGACTTTC. Translating gives CASSLPITSSGANVLTF.